This TCR beta chain was sequenced during a study of cytomegalovirus exposure and HLA in healthy donors. Those who donated were healthy bone marrow donors. In the PCR, 60 Vbeta and 13 Jbeta primers were used. Profiled with immunoSEQ multiplex PCR; TCRdb holds only in-frame clones, not every one. Of 150,000 to 200,000 clones in the sample, 81% were seen once. This TCR came from a man younger than 35 in good health and CMV-seronegative. Specimen: PBMCs.

Here the CDR3 DNA reads TGTGCCAGCAGTAACACAGGGGGCCAGCCCCAGCATTTT. It encodes CASSNTGGQPQHF. The J gene is TRBJ1-5, the V gene TRBV6-5; the match to TRBD1 covers 9 bases. Germline values: CDR1 MNHEY, CDR2 SVGAGI. The CDR3 runs to 13 residues. The J segment lost 7 bases and the V segment lost 5 bases, leaving 3 bases of the junction unmatched.